What follows is one TCR beta chain and its context. Its antigen remains unidentified. No base qualities exist here, and no much larger clone lies one base off it. The method was the immunoSEQ multiplex PCR assay. A mixture of 60 forward primers for TCR Vbeta segments and 13 reverse primers for TCR Jbeta segments was used in the multiplex PCR. A multiplex PCR assay on genomic DNA amplified the CDR3 region of rearranged TCR beta genes. The Illumina HiSeq System was used to sequence the amplified TCR beta libraries as 87-base-pair reads. The paper's data handling went like this. In a later analysis, around 80 million unique TCR beta chains were counted across the roughly 610 repertoires, and roughly 9.9 million of these chains were shared by at least two donors. A nearest-neighbor algorithm error-corrected the raw reads and collapsed the reads into unique sequences, merging closely related sequences to remove PCR and sequencing errors. To assign V, D and J gene segments, CDR3 sequences were aligned to IMGT reference sequences. Each retained sequence needed at least a six-nucleotide match to both a V gene segment and a J gene segment. Rearrangements were called productive when the CDR3 lacked stop codons and stayed in frame with V and J; all others were non-productive. Following IMGT convention, CDR3 was defined as the stretch from the second conserved V-encoded cysteine up to the conserved J-encoded phenylalanine. The earlier analysis of 500 to 600 of the donors excluded sequences that lacked an unambiguous match to a single V gene segment. An earlier analysis of a few hundred of the donors classified V segments as functional when productive rearrangements were above 56.7% and as segregating when the standard deviation between donors was above 5%. To diagnose cytomegalovirus status from the catalog of TCR beta chain sequences, a statistical classification framework was built. In a later analysis, TCR nucleotide sequences were compared against IMGT/GENE-DB human TR gene sequences so that V and J genes could be assigned. A later analysis assigned CDR3 sequences and most-parsimonious VDJ recombination scenarios with the TCRdist pipeline. A later analysis defined each TCR beta chain by its CDR3 amino acid sequence plus V-gene family, and excluded reads lacking a unique V-gene family. As a way to deal with suspected cross-contamination and a sequencing artifact, a later analysis dropped 450 to 600 nucleotide sequences that were highly shared and had low generation probability. In a later analysis, a clonal expansion index for each public chain was calculated from normalized within-repertoire ranks of inferred template counts. Generation probabilities in a later analysis came from a VDJ recombination model fitted to out-of-frame rearrangements, and those results were checked against IGoR. A later analysis scored TCR-TCR, TCR-HLA and TCR-CMV co-occurrence with hypergeometric tests, applying a repertoire-size bias correction to TCR pairs. False discovery rates were estimated in a later analysis by permuting HLA or CMV assignments 20 times. In a later analysis, co-occurring TCRs were grouped with DBSCAN, and TCRdist sequence similarity was added when clustering was performed within HLA-allele-positive subsets. Repertoires with fewer than 30,000 or more than 120,000 public chains, plus five repertoires with anomalous nucleotide sharing, were excluded from co-occurrence clustering. Held by TCRdb, this immuneACCESS table contains in-frame sequences only and omits some clones. Under half of the omission traces to an unresolved V gene where checked; the cause of the rest is unknown. V and J calls plus clone size are reproduced from that table; the DNA served to infer D and trimming. This sample is represented by some 190,000 clones; 78% of them were singletons. Less than 15% of the sample lies in the top ten.

The sample belongs to a study of cytomegalovirus exposure and HLA in healthy donors (TCRdb year 2017). About the full investigation: An earlier analysis of a few hundred of the donors reported approximately 280 Gb of sequence data and 117 million unique TCR beta sequences obtained from about 179 million T cells. The T cell repertoires of several hundred subjects were profiled by immunosequencing and related to cytomegalovirus serostatus. An early release covering approximately 600 HLA-typed donors comprised approximately 290 gigabases of sequencing data and 85 million to 100 million unique TCR sequences. The aim of the study was to test whether cataloging public T cell receptors could identify signatures of past pathogen exposure. Because of strong linkage in the cohort, roughly five DR-DQ haplotypes were treated as single units for association and clustering. An earlier analysis of a few hundred of the donors applied high-throughput TCR beta sequencing to assess whether each TCR beta V gene segment acted as functional or pseudogenic. Genome-wide SNP genotypes for about three fifths of the roughly 670 donors were used in a later genetic analysis, which treated that subset as a discovery cohort. HLA typing covered class I and class II loci at four-digit resolution. In the later analysis, no new phenotypic data were used to find candidate immune exposures; instead, reliance was placed on TCR beta sequences and their occurrence across donors. To predict cytomegalovirus infection status, the study brought together high-throughput TCR immunosequencing, statistical association of individual TCRs with disease status, and machine learning. Besides the first cohort of 550 to 750 subjects, a separate validation cohort made up of roughly 120 different subjects was used. All discovery cohort repertoires had been generated on a single sequencing platform. In a later analysis, previously published TCR beta repertoires from 666 donors were re-analyzed and high-resolution HLA genotyping was added so that TCR occurrence patterns could be studied. Among about 390 genotyped donors of the cohort, an average of roughly 240,000 unique TCR beta nucleotide sequences were sequenced per donor, roughly 20% of them non-productive. Alongside the repertoire data, information on donor age, sex, ethnicity and CMV serostatus was compiled. Of the approximately 400 genotyped donors, less than 90% were placed in the genetic ancestry cluster associated with self-reported Caucasian donors. Typing coverage differed by locus: A, B, C, DRB1 and DQB1 were typed in about 629-630 donors, DQA1 in approximately 520, DPA1 in 600 to 610, and DPB1 in 400 to 490.

The cohort consisted of 666 healthy bone marrow donors. Cohort members were all nominally healthy when sampled, although unrecorded immune exposures were likely present. The donor was CMV seropositive and was included in the group of some 290 seropositive cohort members. A peripheral blood sample was collected from each donor, and TCR beta sequencing was performed on peripheral blood mononuclear cells. Genomic DNA was extracted from the blood cell samples with the Qiagen DNeasy Blood Extraction Kit. General findings and caveats noted by the study authors: The authors suggested that the approach could potentially be extended to other disease states and immunological phenotypes. The 87-base-pair reads could not distinguish some IMGT-functional V segments, including TRBV6-2 and TRBV6-3, so those segments were excluded. In a later analysis, HLA-associated TCR beta chains showed more clonal expansion and lower generation probabilities than non-associated chains that were equally common. At a false discovery rate of 0.05, a later analysis linked fewer than 20,000 TCR beta sequences to specific HLA alleles. In a later analysis, the rate of TCR association differed among HLA loci, with DRB1 alleles having the most associated TCRs and HLA-C alleles having the fewest. Most CMV-associated TCR beta chains appeared to be HLA-restricted in a later analysis, and the HLA associations seemed to be driven largely by CMV exposure. Because HLA typing was missing for some donors at each locus, association tests included only the typed subset. According to a later genetic analysis, donors in an Asian-associated ancestry cluster had fewer N-insertions in productive TCRs than the approximately 700-donor mean. Sequencing depth was assumed to be roughly uniform across donors in the presence/absence analyses, though that assumption may not hold. Over 15 rarely observed V segments, including chromosome 9 orphons, were excluded from the earlier analysis of a few hundred of the donors because counts were too low. A few of the identified cytomegalovirus-associated TCR beta chains were confirmed in vitro to be specific for cytomegalovirus antigens. Immune exposure information for the cohort was limited to CMV serostatus. An association between a missense DCLRE1C variant and V-gene and J-gene trimming of TCR beta chains was found in a later genetic analysis and replicated in an independent cohort. In a later analysis, several top co-occurrence clusters were reported to appear linked to parvovirus B19, influenza, CMV and Epstein-Barr virus. A group of highly shared sequence variants was considered likely to be a technical artifact of the sequencing pipeline. A further reported finding was that TCR beta sequences accurately predicted the HLA-A and HLA-B alleles for most subjects in the first cohort. An earlier analysis of approximately 590 of the donors showed that most TCR beta V segments appeared in productive rearrangements either about 90% or about 30% of the time, which broadly matched IMGT annotations. When HLA alleles, especially DR and DQ, strongly co-occurred, attributing TCR associations to individual alleles was difficult. A total of fewer than 200 TCR beta chains were listed by the study as associated with cytomegalovirus. Across donors, most TCR sequences were observed very rarely, whereas some public TCRs were present in many individuals. The cohort was sequenced for TCR beta chains only, and without alpha or paired-chain data the features that could be detected were limited. The classifier was reported to diagnose cytomegalovirus status with high specificity and sensitivity in both the original cohort and the validation cohort. Correlated functional status among segregating V segments might be attributable to linkage disequilibrium, but an unknown experimental factor could not be ruled out.

Per the germline V gene (reference sequence), LNHNV is the CDR1 and YYDKDF is the CDR2. Ends trimmed: V by 4 bases, J by 6 bases; bases unmatched to a gene: 10. The CDR3 sequence holds 15 residues, the cysteine and phenylalanine included. Only the CDR3 part of the read is kept: 45 bases, read in frame from the first base. The TCR originated in a woman aged 30 to 39 in good health and CMV-seropositive. Sequenced input: PBMCs. This chain is built from TRBV15 and TRBJ2-7; TRBD1 matches 9 bases in the middle. The CDR3 protein is CATSTPGTGYLEQYF. The nucleotides read TGTGCCACCAGCACCCCCGGGACAGGGTACCTCGAGCAGTACTTC.